These 5 T cell receptor beta chains were all obtained from the same sample, sequenced in a study of cytomegalovirus exposure and HLA in healthy donors. 60 Vbeta and 13 Jbeta primers were used in PCR. Profiled with immunoSEQ multiplex PCR; TCRdb holds only in-frame clones, not every one. This table holds more than 100,000 clones, 79% found once. The source material was PBMCs. The receptor set was obtained from a man between 45 and 60 years old in good health and CMV-seropositive.

The rearrangement joins TRBV11-2 to TRBJ1-6; D uncertain. The V gene's germline CDR1 is SGHAT and CDR2 FQNNGV. The CDR3 contains 15 residues. Trimming cost V 2 bases and J 10 bases, with 15 bases left between them. The CDR3 spells CASSLSWSSGSPLHF. In DNA, the CDR3 is TGTGCCAGCAGCTTAAGTTGGAGCTCCGGGTCACCCCTCCACTTT.

The genes are TRBV7-3 and TRBJ2-1; 14 nucleotides agree with TRBD2. In germline, CDR1 is SGHTA, CDR2 FQGTGA. The CDR3 runs 16 residues. Germline trimming cut 3 bases from V and 7 bases from J; bases unmatched to any gene: 5. CDR3 in DNA: TGTGCCAGCAGCTTGGAGGGGACTAGCGGGAGAAATGAGCAGTTCTTC. It translates to CASSLEGTSGRNEQFF.

The chain uses TRBV7-2 and TRBJ1-2; no firm D call. With 7 bases removed from V and 0 bases from J, the gap between germline ends came to 12 bases. The CDR3 is 14 amino acids. Germline V gene data show CDR1 as SGHTA and CDR2 as FQGNSA. The CDR3 region is CASTREPPNYGYTF. CDR3 bases: TGTGCCAGCACCCGGGAACCTCCTAACTATGGCTACACCTTC. Complete variable domain (other parts from reference TRBV7-2 and TRBJ1-2): GAGVSQSPSNKVTEKGKDVELRCDPISGHTALYWYRQSLGQGLEFLIYFQGNSAPDKSGLPSDRFSAERTGGSVSTLTIQRTQQEDSAVYLCASTREPPNYGYTFGSGTRLTVV.

The chain combines TRBV6-1 with TRBJ2-5, with D possibly matching TRBD1 (5 bases). The CDR3 covers 13 residues. CDR1 and CDR2 (germline): MNHNS, SASEGT. Trimming removed 7 bases at V and 5 bases at J, with 14 bases between. The CDR3 reads CASNPTGAETQYF. Here the CDR3 DNA reads TGTGCCAGCAACCCCACAGGAGCCGAGACCCAGTACTTC.

The chain joins TRBV28 to TRBJ2-7, with 9 nucleotides matching TRBD2. The CDR3 consists of 16 residues. Germline-derived CDR1 and CDR2 are MDHEN and SYDVKM. V shed 7 bases, J shed 0 bases, and the junction held 10 bases outside the gene matches. This CDR3 reads CASTTLGLANSYEQYF. For the CDR3, the DNA is TGTGCCAGCACGACGTTAGGACTAGCGAACTCCTACGAGCAGTACTTC.